A single sample gave rise to the 4 T cell receptor beta chains below, sequenced in a study of vaccination effects on CD4 cells after COVID-19. Assay: immunoSEQ multiplex PCR; the TCRdb copy retains only in-frame clones and omits some. The table lists 24,000 or so clones, 69% of them singletons. These TCRs are of unknown antigen specificity. Antigen-specific CD4+ T cell clonotypes were called by their expansion after viral peptide-pool culture in ViraFEST. The culture ran for around ten days before CD4+ T cells were isolated. Confirmation by PCR established that the person had SARS-CoV-2 infection between March and December 2020. The sample consisted of CD4+ T cells from PBMCs cultured with SARS-CoV-2 spike peptides, taken before COVID-19 vaccination. These receptors came from a human donor who had a prior SARS-CoV-2 infection.

This clone was observed a few times. This chain uses TRBV27 with TRBJ2-3; tentatively, D is TRBD2 (6 bases). The V gene lost 1 base and the J gene lost 4 bases, with 18 bases spanning the gap. The CDR3 extends over 17 amino acids. Germline V gene data show CDR1 as MNHEY and CDR2 as SMNVEV (reference sequence). CDR3 sequence reads: CASSLLTMGLGADTQYF. The CDR3 DNA reads as TGTGCCAGCAGTTTATTGACGATGGGACTTGGGGCAGATACGCAGTATTTT.

The CDR3 DNA is TGTGCCAGCAGCGTCAACAGGGATTTCTCCGAAGCTTTCTTT. Protein: CASSVNRDFSEAFF. This sequence joins TRBV11-2 and TRBJ1-1; possibly TRBD1 for D (6 bases). The CDR3 contains 14 residues. Deletions cut 5 bases from V and 8 bases from J, with 18 bases between. Germline CDR1 is SGHAT and CDR2 is FQNNGV.

This clone was counted between two and nine times. The rearrangement joins TRBV2 to TRBJ2-3; no firm D call. The germline V gene has CDR1 SNHLY and CDR2 FYNNEI. CDR3 length equals 13 residues. The V end lost 7 bases, the J end lost 2 bases, and 10 bases lay between the germline ends. The CDR3 nucleotides are TGTGCCAGCACCATGACAAACACAGATACGCAGTATTTT. Translating gives CASTMTNTDTQYF.

There are a few counts of this clone. One end of the junction varies from germline; a read error may be responsible. This chain joins TRBV7-7 and TRBJ2-5; unclear D gene. The CDR3 has 13 residues. Germline V gene sequence: CDR1 SSHAT, CDR2 FNYEAQ (reference sequence). This chain's CDR3 is CASTTSPRETQYF. Written as DNA, the CDR3 is TGTGCTAGCACTACCTCCCCCCGGGAGACCCAGTACTTC.